Listed below are T cell receptor beta chains from one sample, sequenced in a study of T-cell memory formation after mild COVID-19. TCRdb ran MiXCR on the 5' RACE reads and lists one entry per CDR3 protein. This sample carries 350,000 or so distinct CDR3 sequences, 10% to 15% of them seen once, and the ten largest clones take 20% to 25%. The sequenced sample was PBMCs or a T cell subset sorted from them (not recorded which). The source is a man younger than 35 who had mild COVID-19 (a few samples of this study predate the infection). Cell type and time point are not known. The CDR3 runs from the conserved cysteine through the conserved F or W. D genes are given only for firm matches. Only some rows state a clone size, as once, few, many or a class for expanded clones.

CDR3 length	V gene	J gene	D gene	clone size	CDR3 protein	CDR3 DNA
12	TRBV6-1	TRBJ1-1	.	.	CASSESVAEAFF	TGTGCCAGCAGTGAATCGGTCGCTGAAGCTTTCTTT
14	TRBV12-3/TRBV12-4	TRBJ1-2	.	.	CASSPGPTRYGYTF	TGTGCCAGCAGCCCCGGGCCCACAAGATATGGCTACACCTTC
15	TRBV27	TRBJ1-2	.	few	CASSLMGGTVFGYTF	TGTGCCAGCAGTTTAATGGGGGGAACGGTATTTGGCTACACCTTC
16	TRBV7-2	TRBJ2-2	.	.	CASSLLGSRNTGELFF	TGTGCCAGCAGCTTATTAGGTTCTAGGAACACCGGGGAGCTGTTTTTT
15	TRBV12-3/TRBV12-4	TRBJ2-3	TRBD2	.	CASSLVGLVPDTQYF	TGTGCCAGCAGTTTGGTGGGACTAGTGCCAGATACGCAGTATTTT
18	TRBV7-2	TRBJ2-3	.	many	CASSLEGIRLLSTDTQYF	TGTGCCAGCAGCTTAGAGGGCATTAGGCTCTTGAGCACAGATACGCAGTATTTT
13	TRBV30	TRBJ2-7	TRBD2	.	CAWTLTSGYEQYF	TGTGCCTGGACCCTGACTAGCGGCTACGAGCAGTACTTC
15	TRBV9	TRBJ1-5	.	.	CASSDHGGNNQPQHF	TGTGCCAGCAGCGACCACGGGGGGAACAATCAGCCCCAGCATTTT
15	TRBV3-1	TRBJ2-1	TRBD2	many	CASEWGSGGGNEQFF	TGTGCCAGCGAATGGGGTAGCGGGGGAGGAAATGAGCAGTTCTTC
13	TRBV29-1	TRBJ2-5	.	few	CSVDVQYQETQYF	TGCAGCGTTGATGTCCAGTACCAAGAGACCCAGTACTTC
15	TRBV9	TRBJ1-2	.	.	CASSVGSRSGYGYTF	TGTGCCAGCAGCGTCGGATCAAGGTCTGGCTATGGCTACACCTTC
16	TRBV27	TRBJ2-5	.	.	CASSQRAGPTKETQYF	TGTGCCAGCAGTCAGCGCGCAGGACCAACAAAGGAGACCCAGTACTTC
15	TRBV7-9	TRBJ2-3	TRBD2	medium-sized	CASTLGTSGRHTQYF	TGTGCCAGCACCTTGGGGACTAGCGGGAGGCATACGCAGTATTTT
12	TRBV29-1	TRBJ2-7	TRBD1	once	CSVARGMGEQYF	TGCAGCGTTGCCAGGGGGATGGGCGAGCAGTACTTC
15	TRBV4-3	TRBJ2-1	TRBD1	.	CASSHDRGPSYEQFF	TGCGCCAGCAGCCATGACAGGGGGCCTTCATATGAGCAGTTCTTC
13	TRBV20-1	TRBJ2-1	.	.	CSARDPSGNEQFF	TGCAGTGCTAGAGATCCGTCCGGGAATGAGCAGTTCTTC
13	TRBV29-1	TRBJ2-5	TRBD1	.	CSVGGRGQETQYF	TGCAGCGTTGGGGGCAGGGGACAGGAGACCCAGTACTTC
16	TRBV5-1	TRBJ2-5	.	many	CASIGIVGTRQETQYF	TGCGCCAGCATTGGCATTGTCGGGACACGTCAAGAGACCCAGTACTTC
15	TRBV9	TRBJ2-3	TRBD1	many	CASSVGTGGADTQYF	TGTGCCAGCAGCGTAGGAACAGGGGGCGCAGATACGCAGTATTTT
15	TRBV20-1	TRBJ2-5	TRBD2	.	CSARGAQRGPETQYF	TGCAGTGCTAGAGGGGCCCAGCGGGGGCCCGAGACCCAGTACTTC
15	TRBV7-6	TRBJ2-7	TRBD1	.	CASSPGGQGKYEQYF	TGTGCCAGCAGCCCAGGAGGACAGGGTAAATACGAGCAGTACTTC
14	TRBV5-5	TRBJ1-2	TRBD1	many	CASSHGQGGYGYTF	TGTGCCAGCAGCCACGGACAGGGTGGATATGGCTACACCTTC
17	TRBV4-2	TRBJ2-3	TRBD2	.	CASSVRLGLAGGDTQYF	TGTGCCAGCAGCGTCAGATTGGGACTAGCGGGGGGAGATACGCAGTATTTT
16	TRBV18	TRBJ2-2	.	few	CASSPQEEVNTGELIF	TGTGCCAGCTCACCACAAGAGGAAGTAAACACCGGGGAGCTGATTTTT
12	TRBV29-1	TRBJ2-2	.	.	CSVLGNTGELFF	TGCAGCGTTCTGGGGAACACCGGGGAGCTGTTTTTT
14	TRBV20-1	TRBJ1-6	.	.	CSTTEGLNSSPLHF	TGCAGCACAACCGAGGGGTTGAATAGTTCACCCCTCCACTTT
12	TRBV29-1	TRBJ2-6	TRBD1	few	CSVWDSSNVLTF	TGCAGCGTTTGGGACAGCTCCAACGTCCTGACTTTC
14	TRBV6-2/TRBV6-3	TRBJ1-5	TRBD1	.	CASSADRVFQPQHF	TGTGCCAGCAGTGCCGACAGGGTTTTTCAGCCCCAGCATTTT
14	TRBV5-1	TRBJ2-1	.	few	CASSYLGRANEQFF	TGCGCCAGCAGCTACCTGGGCAGGGCCAATGAGCAGTTCTTC
13	TRBV29-1	TRBJ1-3	.	many	CSGGDISGNTIYF	TGCAGCGGAGGTGATATCTCTGGAAACACCATATATTTT
14	TRBV14	TRBJ1-4	.	few	CASSPHRGIGKLFF	TGTGCCAGCAGCCCTCATCGCGGGATTGGGAAACTGTTTTTT
15	TRBV28	TRBJ1-5	TRBD1	.	CASSSTGGGVKPQHF	TGTGCCAGCAGTTCGACAGGGGGAGGAGTGAAGCCCCAGCATTTT
14	TRBV27	TRBJ2-7	.	many	CASREAQPPYEQYF	TGTGCCAGCCGAGAAGCGCAGCCACCCTACGAGCAGTACTTC
12	TRBV29-1	TRBJ2-3	.	.	CSVEDQGDTQYF	TGCAGCGTTGAAGATCAGGGAGATACGCAGTATTTT
15	TRBV20-1	TRBJ2-1	TRBD1	.	CSAQYGTGAYNEQFF	TGCAGTGCTCAGTACGGGACAGGGGCCTACAATGAGCAGTTCTTC
11	TRBV29-1	TRBJ2-5	.	few	CSVHLGETQYF	TGCAGCGTCCATTTAGGGGAGACCCAGTACTTC
12	TRBV13	TRBJ1-1	.	few	CASSPYGSQAFF	TGTGCCAGCAGCCCTTACGGGTCGCAAGCTTTCTTT